This T cell receptor (beta chain) was captured by sequencing in a study of OX40 agonist ivuxolimab in advanced cancers. Study as a whole: In this trial design, patients received ivuxolimab intravenously at 0.01 to 10 mg/kg every 2 weeks. Findings and caveats of the study: Among the nonresponders, some also had low normalized T-cell clonal expansion.

Of note for this clone: Its cognate antigen is unknown.

Sequencing used immunoSEQ multiplex PCR; TCRdb keeps in-frame clones, though not all of them. The profile shows around 30,000 clones, just over 90% of them singletons. Sequenced material: CD4+ or CD8+ T cells sorted from blood, taken in a trial of the OX40 agonist ivuxolimab. The TCR was taken from an adult with an advanced solid tumor such as melanoma, head and neck, liver or kidney cancer.

For the CDR3, the DNA is TGCAGCGTCGGACAGGGGGCACAAGATACGCAGTATTTT. Translation gives CSVGQGAQDTQYF. The J gene is TRBJ2-3, the V gene TRBV29-1, with 11 bases identical to TRBD1. In germline, CDR1 is SQVTM, CDR2 ANQGSEA. The junction had 4 bases not matched to a gene; V was cut back by 6 bases and J by 5 bases. The length of the CDR3 is 13 residues.